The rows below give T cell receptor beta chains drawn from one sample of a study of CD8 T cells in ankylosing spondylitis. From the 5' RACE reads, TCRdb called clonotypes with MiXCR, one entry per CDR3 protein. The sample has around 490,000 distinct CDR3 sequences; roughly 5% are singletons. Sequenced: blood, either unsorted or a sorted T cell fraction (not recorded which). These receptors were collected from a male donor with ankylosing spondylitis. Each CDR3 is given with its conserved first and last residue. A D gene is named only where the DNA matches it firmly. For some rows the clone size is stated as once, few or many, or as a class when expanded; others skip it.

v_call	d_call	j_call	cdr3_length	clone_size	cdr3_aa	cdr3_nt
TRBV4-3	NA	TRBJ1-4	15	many	CASSQDLIRLEKLFF	TGCGCCAGCAGCCAAGATCTGATTCGACTCGAAAAACTGTTTTTT
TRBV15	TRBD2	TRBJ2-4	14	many	CATSRSSGGTIQYF	TGTGCCACCAGCAGATCTAGCGGGGGGACCATTCAGTACTTC
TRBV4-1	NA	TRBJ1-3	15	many	CASSQKEYSGNTIYF	TGCGCCAGCAGCCAAAAGGAATACTCTGGAAACACCATATATTTT
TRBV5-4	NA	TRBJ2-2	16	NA	CASSLAGRRSTGELFF	TGTGCCAGCAGCTTGGCGGGGAGGCGAAGCACCGGGGAGCTGTTTTTT
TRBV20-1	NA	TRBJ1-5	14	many	CSARTGTRNQPQHF	TGCAGTGCTAGGACCGGGACACGCAATCAGCCCCAGCATTTT
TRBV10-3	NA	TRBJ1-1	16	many	CAISERVGVGNTEAFF	TGTGCCATCAGTGAGCGGGTTGGGGTGGGAAACACTGAAGCTTTCTTT
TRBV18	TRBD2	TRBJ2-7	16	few	CASSPEPGLVSYEQYF	TGTGCCAGCTCACCAGAACCGGGACTAGTCTCCTACGAGCAGTACTTC
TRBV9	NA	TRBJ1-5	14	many	CASSVSAGDQPQHF	TGTGCCAGCAGCGTAAGCGCGGGTGATCAGCCCCAGCATTTT
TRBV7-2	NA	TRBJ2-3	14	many	CASSWIMGTDTQYF	TGTGCCAGCAGTTGGATCATGGGCACAGATACGCAGTATTTT
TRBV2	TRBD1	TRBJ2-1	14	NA	CASIRIDRGNEQFF	TGTGCCAGCATTCGAATAGACAGGGGCAATGAGCAGTTCTTC
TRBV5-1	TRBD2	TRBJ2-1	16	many	CASSLTGLAGWNEQFF	TGCGCCAGCAGCTTAACGGGACTAGCGGGATGGAATGAGCAGTTCTTC
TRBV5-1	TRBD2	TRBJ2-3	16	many	CASSLGLARRTDTQYF	TGCGCCAGCAGCTTGGGACTAGCGCGCCGCACAGATACGCAGTATTTT
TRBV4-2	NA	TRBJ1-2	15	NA	CASSQPAAEGNGYTF	TGTGCCAGCAGCCAGCCGGCGGCGGAGGGTAATGGCTACACCTTC
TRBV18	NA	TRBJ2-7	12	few	CASSPLLDEQYF	TGTGCCAGCTCACCCCTGTTGGACGAGCAGTACTTC
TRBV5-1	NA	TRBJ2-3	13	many	CASSRGSTDTQYF	TGTGCCAGCAGTCGCGGGAGCACAGATACGCAGTATTTT
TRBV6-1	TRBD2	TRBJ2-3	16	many	CASTKGVASGTDTQYF	TGTGCCAGCACCAAGGGAGTGGCTAGCGGAACAGATACGCAGTATTTT
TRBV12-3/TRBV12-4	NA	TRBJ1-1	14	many	CASSHREMNTEAFF	TGTGCCAGCAGTCACAGGGAGATGAACACTGAAGCTTTCTTT
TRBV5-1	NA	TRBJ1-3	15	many	CASSLEYRAGNTIYF	TGCGCCAGCAGCTTGGAATACAGGGCGGGAAACACCATATATTTT
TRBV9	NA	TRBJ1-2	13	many	CASRPFTSEGYTF	TGTGCCAGCCGCCCGTTTACTTCGGAGGGCTACACCTTC
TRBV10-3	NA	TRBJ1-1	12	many	CAIWGEGAEAFF	TGTGCCATCTGGGGCGAAGGCGCTGAAGCTTTCTTT
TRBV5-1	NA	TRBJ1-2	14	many	CASSLDPGTAGYTF	TGCGCCAGCAGCTTGGATCCGGGTACGGCGGGCTACACCTTC
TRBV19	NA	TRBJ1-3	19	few	CASSPHRGRPYSSGNTIYF	TGTGCCAGTAGTCCCCACCGAGGGAGGCCCTACAGCTCTGGAAACACCATATATTTT
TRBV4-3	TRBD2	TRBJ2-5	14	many	CASSQRGDGETQYF	TGCGCCAGCAGCCAGCGGGGGGATGGGGAGACCCAGTACTTC
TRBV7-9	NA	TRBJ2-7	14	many	CASSSVGGFYEQYF	TGTGCCAGCAGCTCCGTGGGGGGATTCTACGAGCAGTACTTC
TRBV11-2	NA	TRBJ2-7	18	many	CASSSTLPGPQQTYEQYF	TGTGCCAGCAGCTCGACGTTACCGGGTCCTCAACAAACCTACGAGCAGTACTTC
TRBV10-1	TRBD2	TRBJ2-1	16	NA	CASSRLVLAGDNEQFF	TGCGCCAGCAGCCGACTCGTTCTAGCGGGAGACAATGAGCAGTTCTTC
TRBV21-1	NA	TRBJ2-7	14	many	CASSRRQGAYEQYF	TGTGCCAGCAGCAGACGACAGGGGGCCTACGAGCAGTACTTC
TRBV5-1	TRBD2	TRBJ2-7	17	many	CASSHGTSGTYSYEQYF	TGCGCCAGCAGCCACGGGACTAGCGGGACCTACTCCTACGAGCAGTACTTC
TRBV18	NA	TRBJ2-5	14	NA	CASSRNRVGETQYF	TGTGCCAGCTCACGCAACAGGGTTGGAGAGACCCAGTACTTC
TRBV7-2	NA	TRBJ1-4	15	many	CASSLAGGGNEKLFF	TGTGCCAGCAGCTTAGCAGGGGGAGGGAATGAAAAACTGTTTTTT
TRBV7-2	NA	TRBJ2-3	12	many	CASSLSADTQYF	TGTGCCAGCAGCTTATCTGCAGATACGCAGTATTTT
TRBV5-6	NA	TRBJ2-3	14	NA	CASSSGGRVDTQYF	TGTGCCAGCAGCTCCGGGGGAAGGGTCGATACGCAGTATTTT
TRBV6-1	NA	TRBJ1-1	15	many	CASSELRLMNTEAFF	TGTGCCAGCAGTGAATTGAGACTTATGAACACTGAAGCTTTCTTT
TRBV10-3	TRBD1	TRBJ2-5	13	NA	CAIGPDRVQTQYF	TGTGCCATCGGCCCCGACAGGGTCCAGACCCAGTACTTC
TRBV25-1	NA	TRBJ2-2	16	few	CASSESPGWNTGELFF	TGTGCCAGCAGTGAATCGCCGGGATGGAACACCGGGGAGCTGTTTTTT
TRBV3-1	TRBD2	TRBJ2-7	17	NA	CACTKQIAGGTSYEQYF	TGTGCCTGCACCAAGCAGATCGCGGGGGGCACCTCCTACGAGCAGTACTTC
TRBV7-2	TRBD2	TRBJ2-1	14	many	CASSFFREANEQFF	TGTGCCAGCAGCTTTTTTCGGGAGGCCAATGAGCAGTTCTTC
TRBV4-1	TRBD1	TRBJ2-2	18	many	CASSTRTGRGVNTGELFF	TGCGCCAGCAGCACTAGGACAGGGCGGGGAGTGAACACCGGGGAGCTGTTTTTT
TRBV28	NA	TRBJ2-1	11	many	CASSFQGGRFF	TGTGCCAGCAGTTTCCAGGGGGGCAGGTTCTTC
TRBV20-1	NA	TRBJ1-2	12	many	CSARMLNYGYTF	TGCAGTGCTAGAATGTTAAACTATGGCTACACCTTC
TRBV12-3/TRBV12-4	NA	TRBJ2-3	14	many	CASTILVGWDTQYF	TGTGCCAGCACCATTTTAGTTGGATGGGATACGCAGTATTTT
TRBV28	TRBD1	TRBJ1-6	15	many	CASTSGDRENSPLHF	TGTGCCAGCACTTCTGGGGACAGGGAGAATTCACCCCTCCACTTT
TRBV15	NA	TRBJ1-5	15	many	CATSADWGFSQPQHF	TGTGCCACCAGCGCCGATTGGGGCTTCAGTCAGCCCCAGCATTTT
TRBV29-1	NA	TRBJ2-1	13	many	CSVLATTYNEQFF	TGCAGCGTTCTAGCGACCACCTACAATGAGCAGTTCTTC
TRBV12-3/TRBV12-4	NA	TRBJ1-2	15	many	CASSPAGGHGYGYTF	TGTGCCAGCAGTCCCGCCGGGGGCCACGGCTATGGCTACACCTTC
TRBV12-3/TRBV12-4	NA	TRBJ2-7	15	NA	CASSLGSGVPYEQYF	TGTGCCAGCAGTTTAGGAAGCGGTGTTCCCTACGAGCAGTACTTC
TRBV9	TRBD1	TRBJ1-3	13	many	CASSGDSGNTIYF	TGTGCCAGCAGCGGGGACAGTGGAAACACCATATATTTT
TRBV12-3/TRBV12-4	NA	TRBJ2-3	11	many	CASILGATQYF	TGTGCCAGCATACTCGGGGCTACGCAGTATTTT
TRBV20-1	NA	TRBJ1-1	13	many	CSAPPGVRTEAFF	TGCAGTGCTCCCCCCGGGGTAAGGACTGAAGCTTTCTTT
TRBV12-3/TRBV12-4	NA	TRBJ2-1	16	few	CASSPRPQGAYNEQFF	TGTGCCAGCAGCCCAAGACCCCAGGGAGCCTACAATGAGCAGTTCTTC